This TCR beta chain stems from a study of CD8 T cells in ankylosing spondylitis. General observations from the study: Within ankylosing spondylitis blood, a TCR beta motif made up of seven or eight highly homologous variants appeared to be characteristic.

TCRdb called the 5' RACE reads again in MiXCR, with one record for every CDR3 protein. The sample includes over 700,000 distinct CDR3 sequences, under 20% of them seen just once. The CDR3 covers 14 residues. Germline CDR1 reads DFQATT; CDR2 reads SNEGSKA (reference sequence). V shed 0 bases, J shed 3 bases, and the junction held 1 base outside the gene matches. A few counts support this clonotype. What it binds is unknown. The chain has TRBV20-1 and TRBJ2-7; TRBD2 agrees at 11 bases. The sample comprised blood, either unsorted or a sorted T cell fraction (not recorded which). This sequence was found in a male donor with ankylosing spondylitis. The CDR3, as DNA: TGCAGTGCTAGAGATAGCGGGAGGGACTACGAGCAGTACTTC. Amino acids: CSARDSGRDYEQYF.